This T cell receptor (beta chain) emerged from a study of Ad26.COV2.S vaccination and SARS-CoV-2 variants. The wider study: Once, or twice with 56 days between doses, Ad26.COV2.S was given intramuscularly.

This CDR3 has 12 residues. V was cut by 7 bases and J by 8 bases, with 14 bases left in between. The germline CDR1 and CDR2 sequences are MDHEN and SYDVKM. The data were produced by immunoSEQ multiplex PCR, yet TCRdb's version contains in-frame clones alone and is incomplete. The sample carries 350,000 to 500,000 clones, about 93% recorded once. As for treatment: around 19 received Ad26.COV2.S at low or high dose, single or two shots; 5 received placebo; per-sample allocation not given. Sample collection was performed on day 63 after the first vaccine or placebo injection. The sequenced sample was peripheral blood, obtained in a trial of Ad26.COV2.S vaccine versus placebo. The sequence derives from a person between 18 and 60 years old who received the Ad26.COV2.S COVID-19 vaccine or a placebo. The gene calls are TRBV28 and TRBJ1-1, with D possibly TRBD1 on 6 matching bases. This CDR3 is CASTTGLVEAFF. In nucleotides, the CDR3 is TGTGCCAGCACCACAGGGCTAGTAGAAGCTTTCTTT. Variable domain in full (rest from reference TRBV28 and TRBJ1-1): DVKVTQSSRYLVKRTGEKVFLECVQDMDHENMFWYRQDPGLGLRLIYFSYDVKMKEKGDIPEGYSVSREKKERFSLILESASTNQTSMYLCASTTGLVEAFFGQGTRLTVV.